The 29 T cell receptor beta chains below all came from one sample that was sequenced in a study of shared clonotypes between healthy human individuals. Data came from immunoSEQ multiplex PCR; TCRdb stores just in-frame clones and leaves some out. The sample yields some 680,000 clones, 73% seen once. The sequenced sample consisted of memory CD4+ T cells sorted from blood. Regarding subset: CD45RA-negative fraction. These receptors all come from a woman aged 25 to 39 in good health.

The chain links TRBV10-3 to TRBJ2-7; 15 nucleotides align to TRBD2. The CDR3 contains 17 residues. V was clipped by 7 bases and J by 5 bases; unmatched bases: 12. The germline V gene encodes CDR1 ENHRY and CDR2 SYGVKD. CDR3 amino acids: CAIMAGQGLAGGDEQYF. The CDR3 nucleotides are TGTGCCATCATGGCGGGACAGGGACTAGCGGGAGGTGACGAGCAGTACTTC.

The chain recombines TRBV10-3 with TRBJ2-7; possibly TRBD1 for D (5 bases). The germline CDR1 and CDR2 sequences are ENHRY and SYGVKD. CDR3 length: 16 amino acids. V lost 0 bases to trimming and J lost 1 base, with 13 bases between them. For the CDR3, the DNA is TGTGCCATCAGTGAGTCTCGACAGCTCTCATCCTACGAGCAGTACTTC. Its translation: CAISESRQLSSYEQYF.

The CDR3 protein is CASSLFTSGGGEQFF. CDR3 in DNA: TGTGCCAGCAGTTTATTTACTAGCGGAGGAGGTGAGCAGTTCTTC. The chain is built from TRBV27 and TRBJ2-1; TRBD2 matches at 8 bases. The germline V gene encodes CDR1 MNHEY and CDR2 SMNVEV (reference sequence). The CDR3 length is 15 residues. The V and J ends lost 1 base and 9 bases, in that order; junction bases with no gene match: 8.

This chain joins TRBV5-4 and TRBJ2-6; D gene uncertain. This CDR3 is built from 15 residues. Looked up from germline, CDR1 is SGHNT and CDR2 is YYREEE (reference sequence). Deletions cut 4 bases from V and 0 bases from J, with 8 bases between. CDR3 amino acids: CASSPPGSGANVLTF. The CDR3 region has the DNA TGTGCCAGCAGCCCTCCTGGCTCTGGGGCCAACGTCCTGACTTTC.

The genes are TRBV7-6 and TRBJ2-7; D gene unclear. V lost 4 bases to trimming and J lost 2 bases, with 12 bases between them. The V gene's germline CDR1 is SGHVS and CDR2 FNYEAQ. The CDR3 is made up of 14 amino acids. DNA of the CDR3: TGTGCCAGCAGCTCCTGGACGGGCGCCTACGAGCAGTACTTC. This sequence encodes CASSSWTGAYEQYF.

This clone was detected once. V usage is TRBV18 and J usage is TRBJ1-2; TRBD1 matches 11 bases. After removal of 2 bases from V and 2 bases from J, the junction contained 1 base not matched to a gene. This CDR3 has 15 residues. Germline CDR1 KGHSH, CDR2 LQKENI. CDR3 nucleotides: TGTGCCAGCTCACCAGGACAGGGGGCAAACTATGGCTACACCTTC. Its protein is CASSPGQGANYGYTF.

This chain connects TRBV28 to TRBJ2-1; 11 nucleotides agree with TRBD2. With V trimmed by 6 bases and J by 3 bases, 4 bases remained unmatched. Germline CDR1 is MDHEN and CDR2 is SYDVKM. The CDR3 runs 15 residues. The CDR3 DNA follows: TGTGCCAGCAGGATAGCGGGAGGGGACTACAATGAGCAGTTCTTC. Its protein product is CASRIAGGDYNEQFF.

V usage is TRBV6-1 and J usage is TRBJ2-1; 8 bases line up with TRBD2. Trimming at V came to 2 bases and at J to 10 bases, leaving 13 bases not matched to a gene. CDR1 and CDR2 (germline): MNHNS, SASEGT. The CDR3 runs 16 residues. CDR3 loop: CASSELAGGLVSEQFF. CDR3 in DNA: TGTGCCAGCAGTGAATTGGCGGGAGGCCTCGTCAGCGAGCAGTTCTTC.

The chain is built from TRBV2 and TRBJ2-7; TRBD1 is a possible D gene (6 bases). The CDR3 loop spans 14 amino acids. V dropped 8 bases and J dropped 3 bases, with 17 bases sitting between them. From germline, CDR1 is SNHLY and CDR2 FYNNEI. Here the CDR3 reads CASGRQVGIYEQYF. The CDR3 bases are TGTGCCAGCGGCAGACAGGTCGGGATCTACGAGCAGTACTTC. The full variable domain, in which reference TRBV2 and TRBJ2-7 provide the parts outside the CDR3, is EPEVTQTPSHQVTQMGQEVILRCVPISNHLYFYWYRQILGQKVEFLVSFYNNEISEKSEIFDDQFSVERPDGSNFTLKIRSTKLEDSAMYFCASGRQVGIYEQYFGPGTRLTVT.

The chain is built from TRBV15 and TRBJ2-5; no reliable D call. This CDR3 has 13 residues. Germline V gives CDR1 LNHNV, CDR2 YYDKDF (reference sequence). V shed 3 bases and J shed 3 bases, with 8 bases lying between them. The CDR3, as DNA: TGTGCCACCAGCAGGTATACAGAAGAGACCCAGTACTTC. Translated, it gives CATSRYTEETQYF.

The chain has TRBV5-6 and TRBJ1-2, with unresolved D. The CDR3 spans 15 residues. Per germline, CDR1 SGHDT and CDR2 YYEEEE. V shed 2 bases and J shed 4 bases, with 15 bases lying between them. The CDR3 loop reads CASSFSARDPYGYTF. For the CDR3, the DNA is TGTGCCAGCAGCTTTTCGGCCAGAGATCCCTATGGCTACACCTTC.

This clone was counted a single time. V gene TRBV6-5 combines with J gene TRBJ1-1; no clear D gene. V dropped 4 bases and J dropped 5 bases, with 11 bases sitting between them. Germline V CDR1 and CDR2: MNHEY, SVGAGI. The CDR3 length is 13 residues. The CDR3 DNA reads TGTGCCAGCAGTTCTTTAGGGAGTACTGAAGCTTTCTTT. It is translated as CASSSLGSTEAFF.

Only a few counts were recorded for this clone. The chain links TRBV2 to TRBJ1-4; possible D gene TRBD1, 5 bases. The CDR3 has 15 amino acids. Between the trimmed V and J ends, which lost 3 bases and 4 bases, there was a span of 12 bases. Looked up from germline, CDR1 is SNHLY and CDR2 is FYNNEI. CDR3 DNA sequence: TGTGCCAGCAGTGACCGGGGACTGAATAATGAAAAACTGTTTTTT. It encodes CASSDRGLNNEKLFF.

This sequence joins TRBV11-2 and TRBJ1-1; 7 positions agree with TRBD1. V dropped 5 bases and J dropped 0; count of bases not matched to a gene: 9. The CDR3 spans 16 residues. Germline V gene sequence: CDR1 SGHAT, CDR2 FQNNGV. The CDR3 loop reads CASSPLWTGVNTEAFF. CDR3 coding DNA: TGTGCCAGCAGCCCCCTCTGGACAGGAGTGAACACTGAAGCTTTCTTT. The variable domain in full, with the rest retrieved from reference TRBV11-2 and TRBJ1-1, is EAGVAQSPRYKIIEKRQSVAFWCNPISGHATLYWYQQILGQGPKLLIQFQNNGVVDDSQLPKDRFSAERLKGVDSTLKIQPAKLEDSAVYLCASSPLWTGVNTEAFFGQGTRLTVV.

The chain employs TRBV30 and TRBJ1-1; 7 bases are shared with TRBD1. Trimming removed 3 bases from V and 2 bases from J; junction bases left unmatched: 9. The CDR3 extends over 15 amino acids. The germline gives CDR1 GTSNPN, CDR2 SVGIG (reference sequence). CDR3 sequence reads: CAWRFRAGGNTEAFF. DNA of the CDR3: TGTGCCTGGAGGTTCCGGGCAGGGGGTAACACTGAAGCTTTCTTT.

The CDR3 region has the DNA TGTGCCAGTAGTATTAGAGGGGGATCAGGCGCCCAGCATTTT. Protein product: CASSIRGGSGAQHF. V gene TRBV19 combines with J gene TRBJ1-5; possibly TRBD1 for D (6 bases). V was cut by 3 bases and J by 11 bases, with 17 bases left in between. The germline V gene encodes CDR1 LNHDA and CDR2 SQIVND (reference sequence). The CDR3 length is 14 residues.

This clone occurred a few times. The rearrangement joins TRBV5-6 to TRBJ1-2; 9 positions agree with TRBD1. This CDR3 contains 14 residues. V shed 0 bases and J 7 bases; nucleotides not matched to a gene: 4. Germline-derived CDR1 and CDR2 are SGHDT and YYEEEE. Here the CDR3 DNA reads TGTGCCAGCAGCTTGGGGACAGGGGATGGTGGCTACACCTTC. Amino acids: CASSLGTGDGGYTF.

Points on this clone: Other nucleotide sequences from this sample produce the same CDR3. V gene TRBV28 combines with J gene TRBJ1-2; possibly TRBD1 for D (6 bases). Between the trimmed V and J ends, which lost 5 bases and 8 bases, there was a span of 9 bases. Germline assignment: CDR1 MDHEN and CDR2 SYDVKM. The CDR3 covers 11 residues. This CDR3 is CASSTGFGYTF. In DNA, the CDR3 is TGTGCCAGCAGTACAGGGTTCGGCTACACCTTC.

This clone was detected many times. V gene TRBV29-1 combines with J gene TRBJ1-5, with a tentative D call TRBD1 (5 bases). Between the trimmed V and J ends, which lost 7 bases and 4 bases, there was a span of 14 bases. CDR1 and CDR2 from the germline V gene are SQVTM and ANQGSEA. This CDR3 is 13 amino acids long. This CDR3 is CSAQQGGNQPQHF. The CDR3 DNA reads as TGCAGCGCACAGCAGGGAGGTAATCAGCCCCAGCATTTT.

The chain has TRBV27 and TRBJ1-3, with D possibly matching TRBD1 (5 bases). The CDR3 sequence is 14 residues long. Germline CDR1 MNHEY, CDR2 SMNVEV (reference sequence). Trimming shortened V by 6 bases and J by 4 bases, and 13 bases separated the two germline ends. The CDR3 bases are TGTGCCAGCAGCAGCCTTCCAGGGGGAAACACCATATATTTT. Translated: CASSSLPGGNTIYF.

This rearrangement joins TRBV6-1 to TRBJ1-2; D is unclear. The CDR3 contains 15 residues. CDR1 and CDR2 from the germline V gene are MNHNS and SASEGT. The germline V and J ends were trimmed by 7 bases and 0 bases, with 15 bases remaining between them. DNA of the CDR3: TGTGCCAGCAATACCGAGCCTTTAGCTAACTATGGCTACACCTTC. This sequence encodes CASNTEPLANYGYTF.

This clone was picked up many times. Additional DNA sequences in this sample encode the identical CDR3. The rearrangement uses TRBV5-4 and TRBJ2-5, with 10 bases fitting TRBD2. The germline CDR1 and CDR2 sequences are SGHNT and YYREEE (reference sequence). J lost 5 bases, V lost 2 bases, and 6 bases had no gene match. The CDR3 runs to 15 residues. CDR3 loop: CASSLKREGRETQYF. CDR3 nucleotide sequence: TGTGCCAGCAGCTTAAAGCGGGAGGGCCGGGAGACCCAGTACTTC. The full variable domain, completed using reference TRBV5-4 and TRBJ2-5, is ETGVTQSPTHLIKTRGQQVTLRCSSQSGHNTVSWYQQALGQGPQFIFQYYREEENGRGNFPPRFSGLQFPNYSSELNVNALELDDSALYLCASSLKREGRETQYFGPGTRLLVL.

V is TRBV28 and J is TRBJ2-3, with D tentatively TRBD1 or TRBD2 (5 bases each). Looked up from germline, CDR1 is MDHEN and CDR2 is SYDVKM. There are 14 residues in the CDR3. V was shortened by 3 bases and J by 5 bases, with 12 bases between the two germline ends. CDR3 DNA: TGTGCCAGCAGTTTGGCCGGGGCGCGAGATACGCAGTATTTT. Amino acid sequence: CASSLAGARDTQYF.

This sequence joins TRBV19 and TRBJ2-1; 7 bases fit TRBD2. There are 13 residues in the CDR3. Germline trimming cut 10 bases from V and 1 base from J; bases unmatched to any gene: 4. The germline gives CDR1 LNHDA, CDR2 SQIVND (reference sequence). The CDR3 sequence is CATGLVSYNEQFF. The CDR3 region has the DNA TGTGCCACCGGACTAGTGTCCTACAATGAGCAGTTCTTC. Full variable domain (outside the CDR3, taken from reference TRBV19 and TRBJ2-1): DGGITQSPKYLFRKEGQNVTLSCEQNLNHDAMYWYRQDPGQGLRLIYYSQIVNDFQKGDIAEGYSVSREKKESFPLTVTSAQKNPTAFYLCATGLVSYNEQFFGPGTRLTVL.

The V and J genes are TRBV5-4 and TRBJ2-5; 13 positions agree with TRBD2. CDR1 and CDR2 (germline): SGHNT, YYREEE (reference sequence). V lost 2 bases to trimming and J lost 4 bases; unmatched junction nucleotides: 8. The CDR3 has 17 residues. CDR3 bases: TGTGCCAGCAGCTTCAGCTGGACTAGCGGGAGCGGAGAGACCCAGTACTTC. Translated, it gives CASSFSWTSGSGETQYF.

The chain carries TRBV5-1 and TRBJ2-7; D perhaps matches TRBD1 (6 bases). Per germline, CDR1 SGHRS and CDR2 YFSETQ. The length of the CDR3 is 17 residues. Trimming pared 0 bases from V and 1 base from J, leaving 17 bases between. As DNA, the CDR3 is TGCGCCAGCAGCTTGGGTCTACCGACAGGAAGGTCCTACGAGCAGTACTTC. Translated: CASSLGLPTGRSYEQYF.

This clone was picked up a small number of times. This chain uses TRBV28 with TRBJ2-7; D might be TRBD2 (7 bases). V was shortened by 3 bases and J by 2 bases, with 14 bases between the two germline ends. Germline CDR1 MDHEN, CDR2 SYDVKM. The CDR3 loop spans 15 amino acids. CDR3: CASSFLWGGTYEQYF. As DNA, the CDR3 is TGTGCCAGCAGTTTCTTGTGGGGGGGCACCTACGAGCAGTACTTC.

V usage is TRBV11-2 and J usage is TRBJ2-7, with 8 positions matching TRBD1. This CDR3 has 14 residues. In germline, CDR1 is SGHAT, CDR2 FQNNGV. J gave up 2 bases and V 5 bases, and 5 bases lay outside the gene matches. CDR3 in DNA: TGTGCCAGCAGCACACGACAGGGGCCCTACGAGCAGTACTTC. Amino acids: CASSTRQGPYEQYF.

For the CDR3, the DNA is TGTGCCAGCAGCTTGGGACAGGGGGCGTATGGCTACACCTTC. This codes for CASSLGQGAYGYTF. The rearrangement joins TRBV5-8 to TRBJ1-2; TRBD1 aligns across 10 bases. V was pared by 0 bases and J by 5 bases, with 1 base of the junction left unmatched. Germline assignment: CDR1 SGHTS and CDR2 YDEGEE. The CDR3 is made up of 14 amino acids.